This T cell receptor (beta chain) comes out of a study of metastatic and nonmetastatic thyroid tumors. Study-level background: Comparison of repertoires was carried out across blood and tumor or nodule tissue from malignant and benign thyroid patients. The study's findings and limits: Malignant tumors reportedly showed significantly higher TCR beta diversity than benign nodules in both blood and tumor.

The V gene lost 4 bases and the J gene lost 1 base, with 14 bases spanning the gap. CDR3 length equals 15 residues. The germline V gene encodes CDR1 DFQATT and CDR2 SNEGSKA (reference sequence). How the authors handled the data: Building a distant-metastasis classifier for papillary thyroid cancer drew on CDR3 differences across clinicopathological groups. TCRdb recomputed clones from the PCR reads via MiXCR. V and J calls and clone size were set by TCRdb, not the authors. The data hold approximately 44,000 clones, with roughly 27% observed a single time. Treatment of any kind had been given to no patient before thyroid surgery. On this clone: Its antigen is unidentified. The sample carries other DNA sequences with the same CDR3.

The chain carries TRBV20-1 and TRBJ1-5; D gene uncertain. The receptor was derived from a male donor with papillary thyroid cancer or a benign thyroid nodule (not recorded which). Some clones in this sample may be carry-over from other donors' samples. The sample comprised blood. DNA for the CDR3: TGCAGTGCTACGGGCGGAGGTCCAAGCAATCAGCCCCAGCATTTT. Translating gives CSATGGGPSNQPQHF.